This TCR beta chain came from a study of shared clonotypes between healthy human individuals. Measured with immunoSEQ multiplex PCR; TCRdb has only the in-frame clones, and not every one. The sample has 700,000 or so clones, 72% seen once; the top ten hold under 2%. The CDR3 length is 15 residues. The germline CDR1 and CDR2 sequences are SGDLS and YYNGEE. With V trimmed by 0 bases and J by 4 bases, 5 bases remained unmatched. Remarks on this clone: Its antigen remains unknown.

General study results and limits: Of the naive CD4 clonotypes, approximately 5% were shared across a handful of donors.

The TCR was taken from a woman aged 25 to 45 in good health. The chain has TRBV9 and TRBJ1-1, with 8 bases matching TRBD1. The material sequenced was memory CD4+ T cells sorted from blood. Subset noted: CD45RA-negative fraction. The CDR3 reads CASSVVPGGSTEAFF. The CDR3 nucleotides read TGTGCCAGCAGCGTAGTACCAGGGGGCAGCACTGAAGCTTTCTTT.